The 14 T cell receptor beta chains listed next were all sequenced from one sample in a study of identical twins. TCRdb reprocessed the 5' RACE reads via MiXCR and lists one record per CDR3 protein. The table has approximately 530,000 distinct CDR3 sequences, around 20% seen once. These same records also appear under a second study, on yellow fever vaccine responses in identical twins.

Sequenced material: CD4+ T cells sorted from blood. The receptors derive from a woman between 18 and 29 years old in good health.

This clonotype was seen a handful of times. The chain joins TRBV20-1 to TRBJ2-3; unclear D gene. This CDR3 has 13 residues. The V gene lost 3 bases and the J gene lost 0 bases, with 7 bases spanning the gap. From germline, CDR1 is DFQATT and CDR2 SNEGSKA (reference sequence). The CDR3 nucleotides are TGCAGTGCTAGGAAAAAAAGCACAGATACGCAGTATTTT. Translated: CSARKKSTDTQYF.

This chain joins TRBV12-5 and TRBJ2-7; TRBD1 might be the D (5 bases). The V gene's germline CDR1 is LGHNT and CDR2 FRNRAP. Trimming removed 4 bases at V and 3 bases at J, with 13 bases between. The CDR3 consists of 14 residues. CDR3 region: CASGSPPGIYEQYF. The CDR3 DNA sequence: TGTGCTAGTGGTTCGCCCCCAGGGATCTACGAGCAGTACTTC.

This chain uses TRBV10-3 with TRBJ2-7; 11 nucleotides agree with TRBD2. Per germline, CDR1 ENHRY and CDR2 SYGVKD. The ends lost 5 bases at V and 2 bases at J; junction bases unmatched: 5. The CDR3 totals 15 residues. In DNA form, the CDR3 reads TGTGCCATCAGTTTACTAGCGGGAGTTGCCTACGAGCAGTACTTC. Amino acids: CAISLLAGVAYEQYF.

In DNA, the CDR3 is TGTGCCAGCAGTTACTCGCGAACACAGCCTAACGAGCAGTACTTC. Translated: CASSYSRTQPNEQYF. J is TRBJ2-7 and V is TRBV6-5; D is undetermined. V lost 0 bases, J lost 5 bases, and 14 bases lay in between. Germline V gene lookup returns CDR1 MNHEY and CDR2 SVGAGI. This CDR3 contains 15 residues.

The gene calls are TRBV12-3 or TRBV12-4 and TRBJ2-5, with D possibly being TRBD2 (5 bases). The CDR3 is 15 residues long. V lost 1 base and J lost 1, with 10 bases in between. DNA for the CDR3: TGTGCCAGCAGTTTAGGGGCTCGGGGCCAAGAGACCCAGTACTTC. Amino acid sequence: CASSLGARGQETQYF.

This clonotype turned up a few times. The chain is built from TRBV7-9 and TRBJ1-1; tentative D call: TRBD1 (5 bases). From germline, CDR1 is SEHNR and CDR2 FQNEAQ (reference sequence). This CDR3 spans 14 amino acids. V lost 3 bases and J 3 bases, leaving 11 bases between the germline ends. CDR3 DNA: TGTGCCAGCAGCTTTCGAAGAGGGGACACTGAAGCTTTCTTT. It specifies CASSFRRGDTEAFF.

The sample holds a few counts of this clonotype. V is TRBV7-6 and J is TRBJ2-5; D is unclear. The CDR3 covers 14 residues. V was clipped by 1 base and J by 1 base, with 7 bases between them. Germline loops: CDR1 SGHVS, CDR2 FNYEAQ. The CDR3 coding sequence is TGTGCCAGCAGCTTAGGCGTGGGCCAAGAGACCCAGTACTTC. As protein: CASSLGVGQETQYF.

CDR3 bases: TGTGCCAGCAGCCAAGATCATAGATCCTGGAGCTCCTACGAGCAGTACTTC. Its protein is CASSQDHRSWSSYEQYF. V is TRBV3-1 and J is TRBJ2-7; D not certain. This CDR3 spans 17 amino acids. Looked up from germline, CDR1 is LGHDT and CDR2 is YNNKEL (reference sequence). The V gene lost 0 bases and the J gene lost 0 bases, with 15 bases spanning the gap.

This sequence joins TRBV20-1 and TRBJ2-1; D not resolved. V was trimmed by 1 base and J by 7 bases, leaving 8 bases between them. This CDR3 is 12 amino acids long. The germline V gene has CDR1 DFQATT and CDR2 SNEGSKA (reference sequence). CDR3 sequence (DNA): TGCAGTGCTAGAGGGGGTACGAATGAGCAGTTCTTC. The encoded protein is CSARGGTNEQFF.

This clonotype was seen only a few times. The CDR3 nucleotides read TGTGCCAGCAGCTCAAGACTAGCGGGTATAGATACGCAGTATTTT. It translates to CASSSRLAGIDTQYF. The gene calls are TRBV11-3 and TRBJ2-3, with TRBD2 matching over 10 bases. Germline trimming cut 4 bases from V and 5 bases from J; bases unmatched to any gene: 6. This CDR3 has 15 residues. Germline V lookup: CDR1 SGHNT, CDR2 YENEEA.

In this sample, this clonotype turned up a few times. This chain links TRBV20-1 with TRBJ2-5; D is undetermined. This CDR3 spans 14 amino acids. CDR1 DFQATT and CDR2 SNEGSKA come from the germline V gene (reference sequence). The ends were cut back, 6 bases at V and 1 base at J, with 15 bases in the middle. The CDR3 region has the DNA TGCAGTGCCACCCTGGGCGGACGCCAAGAGACCCAGTACTTC. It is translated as CSATLGGRQETQYF.

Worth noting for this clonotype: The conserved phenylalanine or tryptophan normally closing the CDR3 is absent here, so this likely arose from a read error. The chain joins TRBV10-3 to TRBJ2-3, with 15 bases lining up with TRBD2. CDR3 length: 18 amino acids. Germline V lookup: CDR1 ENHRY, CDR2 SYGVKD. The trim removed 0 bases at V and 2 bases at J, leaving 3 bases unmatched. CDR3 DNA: TGTGCCATCAGTGAGTCGGGACTAGCGGGAGGATACACAGATACGCAGTATCTT. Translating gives CAISESGLAGGYTDTQYL.

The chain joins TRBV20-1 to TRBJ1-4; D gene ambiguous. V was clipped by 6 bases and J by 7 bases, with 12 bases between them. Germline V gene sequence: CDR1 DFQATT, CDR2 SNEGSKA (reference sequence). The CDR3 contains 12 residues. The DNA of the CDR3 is TGCAGTGCGGACGGACCCGGTGAAAAACTGTTTTTT. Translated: CSADGPGEKLFF.

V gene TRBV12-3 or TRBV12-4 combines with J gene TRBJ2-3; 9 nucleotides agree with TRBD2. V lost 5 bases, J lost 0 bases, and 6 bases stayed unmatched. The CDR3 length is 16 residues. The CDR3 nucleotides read TGTGCCAGCAGTATGACTAGCGGAAGTAGCACAGATACGCAGTATTTT. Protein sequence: CASSMTSGSSTDTQYF.